The sequence of this T cell receptor beta chain was determined in a study of CD8+ T cells in alopecia areata. Study outcomes and limitations: TCR sharing across patients was less clear than in mice, possibly HLA-related. Scalp sample data also include resident alphabeta T cells from normal skin.

With regard to this clone: Antigen specificity is unknown.

The CDR3 extends over 17 amino acids. CDR1 and CDR2 (germline): LNHNV, YYDKDF (reference sequence). V shed 0 bases and J shed 3 bases, with 17 bases lying between them. In each case, RNA was isolated and then reverse transcribed into cDNA as the sequencing template. Produced via immunoSEQ multiplex PCR; TCRdb's table is partial and in-frame only. This sample yields under 250,000 clones, of which about 56% are seen a single time; roughly 5% belongs to the top ten. V usage is TRBV15 and J usage is TRBJ1-2; no firm D call. The sequence was collected from a human donor in good health. Sequences were obtained from CD8+ T cells sorted from blood. CDR3 residues: CATSRDRELLMDYGYTF. The DNA of the CDR3 is TGTGCCACCAGCAGAGACCGGGAACTCCTAATGGACTATGGCTACACCTTC.